The following is a TCR beta chain sequence with its context. This record comes from a study of blood T cell repertoires in COVID-19. In the study overall: The analysed material was cDNA or gDNA that came from T cells, B-cell-depleted T cells, or PBMCs.

The CDR3 extends over 15 amino acids. Trimming removed 0 bases at V and 2 bases at J, with 13 bases between. Germline lookup yields CDR1 GTSNPN and CDR2 SVGIG (reference sequence). Authors' data handling: Amplification with reference gene primers provided the estimates of nucleated cell counts. TCRdb's copy holds only in-frame clones and misses some; the assay was immunoSEQ multiplex PCR. The V and J calls and clone size come from that table; D and trimming were worked out from the DNA. The data show 55,000 to 80,000 clones, around 85% seen once. This clonotype originated in a man between 65 and 80 years old with acute or convalescent COVID-19. The chain employs TRBV30 and TRBJ1-2; D is possibly TRBD1 (5 bases). Sequenced sample: peripheral blood. In nucleotides, the CDR3 is TGTGCCTGGAGTGTGGAGGGGAAGGGCAACTATGGCTACACCTTC. Protein: CAWSVEGKGNYGYTF.